Shown below are 25 T cell receptor beta chains from a single sample sequenced in a study of T cell changes during pregnancy in multiple sclerosis. The table came from immunoSEQ multiplex PCR; TCRdb's copy has only in-frame clones and leaves some out. The sample carries around 43,000 clones, 90% to 95% recorded once. Sequenced material: CD8+ T cells from peripheral blood mononuclear cells, taken after pregnancy. Receptors were obtained from a female donor with multiple sclerosis, enrolled in a pregnancy study.

The chain joins TRBV10-1 to TRBJ2-3; D is possibly TRBD1 (6 bases). The CDR3 runs 13 residues. V lost 8 bases, J lost 1 base, and 10 bases lay in between. Germline V gene sequence: CDR1 WNHNN, CDR2 SYGVQD (reference sequence). The CDR3 reads CASHRVRTDTQYF. DNA of the CDR3: TGCGCCAGCCACAGGGTGCGCACAGATACGCAGTATTTT.

This chain joins TRBV10-3 and TRBJ2-1; 13 bases are shared with TRBD2. Germline CDR1 is ENHRY and CDR2 is SYGVKD. V gave up 6 bases and J gave up 8 bases; unmatched junction bases: 10. This CDR3 has 16 residues. CDR3: CAISPLLAGGQDEQFF. In DNA form, the CDR3 reads TGTGCCATCAGCCCCTTACTAGCGGGGGGGCAAGATGAGCAGTTCTTC.

The chain uses TRBV7-9 and TRBJ2-2, with D hard to call. This CDR3 has 12 residues. CDR1 is SEHNR and CDR2 is FQNEAQ in the germline V gene (reference sequence). V was trimmed by 10 bases and J by 6 bases, leaving 12 bases between them. The CDR3 coding sequence is TGTGCCACCCGTCCCCCCCCCGGGGAGCTGTTTTTT. Its protein product is CATRPPPGELFF.

The chain combines TRBV11-2 with TRBJ2-7; TRBD2 agrees at 10 bases. Trimming removed 4 bases from V and 4 bases from J; junction bases left unmatched: 4. This CDR3 has 14 residues. Germline loops: CDR1 SGHAT, CDR2 FQNNGV. The CDR3 nucleotides read TGTGCCAGCAGCTCCGGGACTAGCGTTTACGAGCAGTACTTC. Translation gives CASSSGTSVYEQYF.

The V call is TRBV29-1, the J call TRBJ2-1; 8 bases line up with TRBD2. The CDR3 totals 14 residues. Germline V gene lookup returns CDR1 SQVTM and CDR2 ANQGSEA. Trimming removed 1 base from V and 3 bases from J; junction bases left unmatched: 2. The CDR3 loop reads CSVEGLAIYNEQFF. The CDR3 region has the DNA TGCAGCGTTGAAGGACTAGCGATCTACAATGAGCAGTTCTTC.

Note on this clone: The same CDR3 is also encoded by other DNA sequences in this sample. The chain combines TRBV4-1 with TRBJ2-1; TRBD2 might be the D (6 bases). The CDR3 is 13 residues long. The germline V gene encodes CDR1 MGHRA and CDR2 YSYEKL. The V gene lost 4 bases and the J gene lost 4 bases, with 8 bases spanning the gap. CDR3: CASSLGLYNEQFF. The CDR3 region has the DNA TGCGCCAGCAGCCTGGGACTTTACAATGAGCAGTTCTTC.

There are a few counts of this clone. J is TRBJ2-6 and V is TRBV15; D is perhaps TRBD2 (5 bases). This CDR3 is 16 amino acids long. Trimming removed 0 bases from V and 1 base from J, with 7 bases in between. Germline loops: CDR1 LNHNV, CDR2 YYDKDF (reference sequence). The CDR3 here is CATSRDRGSGANVLTF. The CDR3, as DNA: TGTGCCACCAGCAGAGATCGGGGTTCTGGGGCCAACGTCCTGACTTTC. Drawing the rest from reference TRBV15 and TRBJ2-6, the complete variable domain is DAMVIQNPRYQVTQFGKPVTLSCSQTLNHNVMYWYQQKSSQAPKLLFHYYDKDFNNEADTPDNFQSRRPNTSFCFLDIRSPGLGDTAMYLCATSRDRGSGANVLTFGAGSRLTVL.

This chain joins TRBV6-6 and TRBJ2-5; a weak D match, TRBD2 (5 bases). Germline V gene sequence: CDR1 MNHNY, CDR2 SVGAGI (reference sequence). Trimming pared 0 bases from V and 4 bases from J, leaving 12 bases between. CDR3 length equals 15 residues. CDR3 region: CASSYSIGKRETQYF. As DNA, the CDR3 is TGTGCCAGCAGTTACTCGATCGGGAAGAGAGAGACCCAGTACTTC.

The chain links TRBV27 to TRBJ2-1; tentatively, D is TRBD2 (6 bases). The CDR3 is made up of 15 amino acids. Trimming took off 5 bases at V and 2 bases at J, with 13 bases between the two ends. Germline V gene data show CDR1 as MNHEY and CDR2 as SMNVEV (reference sequence). The CDR3 sequence: CASSPTTGAYNEQFF. The CDR3 nucleotides read TGTGCCAGCAGTCCAACCACGGGGGCCTACAATGAGCAGTTCTTC.

J is TRBJ1-1 and V is TRBV14; 11 positions agree with TRBD1. Per the germline V gene, CDR1 is SGHDN and CDR2 is FVKESK. The CDR3 totals 14 residues. Trimming at V came to 2 bases and at J to 5 bases, leaving 1 base not matched to a gene. The CDR3 DNA sequence: TGTGCCAGCAGCCAACGGGACAGGGGGACTGAAGCTTTCTTT. Translation gives CASSQRDRGTEAFF.

V is TRBV29-1 and J is TRBJ2-1; TRBD1 agrees at 10 bases. This CDR3 region has 12 residues. Trimming removed 7 bases from V and 7 bases from J; junction bases left unmatched: 4. Germline values: CDR1 SQVTM, CDR2 ANQGSEA. The CDR3 region is CSGDRGWNEQFF. In nucleotides, the CDR3 is TGCAGCGGGGACAGGGGTTGGAATGAGCAGTTCTTC.

The chain couples TRBV7-9 to TRBJ1-1; D possibly corresponds to TRBD1 (6 bases). CDR1 SEHNR and CDR2 FQNEAQ come from the germline V gene (reference sequence). This CDR3 spans 16 amino acids. The V and J ends lost 1 base and 2 bases respectively, with 14 bases between them. CDR3 DNA: TGTGCCAGCAGCTTAGAGCCGGCCAGGGGTAACACTGAAGCTTTCTTT. Amino acid sequence: CASSLEPARGNTEAFF.

CDR3 nucleotides: TGTGCCAGCAGCTTATTAATCGGGGCAGGGGGCTTGGGGGATCAGCCCCAGCATTTT. This encodes CASSLLIGAGGLGDQPQHF. The chain is built from TRBV7-8 and TRBJ1-5; 8 bases are shared with TRBD1. CDR3 length: 19 residues. Germline V gene data show CDR1 as SGHVS and CDR2 as FQNEAQ. V was pared by 2 bases and J by 5 bases, with 17 bases of the junction left unmatched. The entire variable domain, with the rest obtained from reference TRBV7-8 and TRBJ1-5, is as follows: GAGVSQSPRYKVAKRGQDVALRCDPISGHVSLFWYQQALGQGPEFLTYFQNEAQLDKSGLPSDRFFAERPEGSVSTLKIQRTQQEDSAVYLCASSLLIGAGGLGDQPQHFGDGTRLSIL.

CDR3 sequence: CASSFSPLSGSYNEQFF. Here the CDR3 DNA reads TGTGCCAGCAGTTTCTCCCCTCTATCGGGTTCCTACAATGAGCAGTTCTTC. The chain recombines TRBV28 with TRBJ2-1; D remains ambiguous. Germline lookup yields CDR1 MDHEN and CDR2 SYDVKM. This CDR3 has 17 amino acids. With 3 bases removed from V and 1 base from J, the gap between germline ends came to 16 bases.

The V gene is TRBV4-1, the J gene TRBJ2-4, with a weak D call TRBD2 (5 bases). Germline lookup yields CDR1 MGHRA and CDR2 YSYEKL. Trimming pared 2 bases from V and 13 bases from J, leaving 9 bases between. The CDR3 spans 11 residues. CDR3 protein: CASSQTDSQYF. The CDR3, as DNA: TGCGCCAGCAGCCAAACGGACTCCCAGTACTTC.

This chain connects TRBV4-1 to TRBJ2-7, with D perhaps matching TRBD2 (6 bases). This CDR3 region has 14 residues. Germline-derived CDR1 and CDR2 are MGHRA and YSYEKL. V lost 1 base, J lost 5 bases, and 12 bases lay in between. For the CDR3, the DNA is TGCGCCAGCAGCCAAGTGGGAGGTATTGACGAGCAGTACTTC. Translation: CASSQVGGIDEQYF.

The V and J genes are TRBV11-2 and TRBJ2-2; 8 nucleotides agree with TRBD1. Germline CDR1 is SGHAT and CDR2 is FQNNGV. This CDR3 region has 15 residues. V trimming: 4 bases; J trimming: 6 bases; junction bases outside the gene matches: 7. The CDR3 sequence is CASSYAGGRAGELFF. Written as DNA, the CDR3 is TGTGCCAGCAGCTATGCAGGGGGCCGGGCCGGGGAGCTGTTTTTT.

A word on this clone: Additional DNA sequences in this sample encode the identical CDR3. The chain has TRBV11-2 and TRBJ2-7; 7 bases fit TRBD1. The ends lost 5 bases at V and 2 bases at J; junction bases unmatched: 3. Germline assignment: CDR1 SGHAT and CDR2 FQNNGV. The CDR3 extends over 13 amino acids. DNA of the CDR3: TGTGCCAGCAGCCCGGGGACAGCCTACGAGCAGTACTTC. This codes for CASSPGTAYEQYF.

This clone came up once. The chain joins TRBV27 to TRBJ2-3, with TRBD1 identical over 11 bases. This CDR3 has 15 amino acids. Germline V CDR1 and CDR2: MNHEY, SMNVEV (reference sequence). With V trimmed by 5 bases and J by 8 bases, 9 bases remained unmatched. CDR3 in DNA: TGTGCCAGCAGTCCCGGGACAGGGGGTTTTGGTACGCAGTATTTT. This encodes CASSPGTGGFGTQYF.

This sequence joins TRBV28 and TRBJ2-2, with 12 bases lining up with TRBD2. CDR3 length: 17 residues. Germline V gene lookup returns CDR1 MDHEN and CDR2 SYDVKM. J was trimmed by 5 bases and V by 5 bases; bases with no gene match: 9. The CDR3 DNA follows: TGTGCCAGCAGTCTATCGACTAGCGGGAGAGAGACCGGGGAGCTGTTTTTT. Encoded protein: CASSLSTSGRETGELFF. The variable domain in full, completed from reference TRBV28 and TRBJ2-2, reads DVKVTQSSRYLVKRTGEKVFLECVQDMDHENMFWYRQDPGLGLRLIYFSYDVKMKEKGDIPEGYSVSREKKERFSLILESASTNQTSMYLCASSLSTSGRETGELFFGEGSRLTVL.

This rearrangement joins TRBV27 to TRBJ2-7, with 7 bases fitting TRBD2. Trimming took 2 bases from V and 7 from J; bases not matched to a gene: 8. Germline CDR1 MNHEY, CDR2 SMNVEV (reference sequence). This CDR3 comprises 14 residues. In DNA form, the CDR3 reads TGTGCCAGCAGTTTACTGGCGGGGGTTCGGGAGCAGTACTTC. Its translation: CASSLLAGVREQYF.

The chain links TRBV19 to TRBJ1-1; D unclear. Per the germline V gene, CDR1 is LNHDA and CDR2 is SQIVND (reference sequence). The CDR3 totals 14 residues. Trimming removed 1 base from V and 4 bases from J, with 10 bases in between. CDR3 DNA sequence: TGTGCCAGTAGTATAGGAATGGCCGTCACTGAAGCTTTCTTT. It specifies CASSIGMAVTEAFF.

J is TRBJ2-1 and V is TRBV7-9; D ambiguous. V lost 6 bases and J 5 bases, leaving 5 bases between the germline ends. CDR1 and CDR2 from the germline V gene are SEHNR and FQNEAQ (reference sequence). The CDR3 covers 11 residues. The CDR3 nucleotides read TGTGCCAGCAGTACAGACAATGAGCAGTTCTTC. Translated, it gives CASSTDNEQFF. The whole variable domain, filled in from reference TRBV7-9 and TRBJ2-1, reads DTGVSQNPRHKITKRGQNVTFRCDPISEHNRLYWYRQTLGQGPEFLTYFQNEAQLEKSRLLSDRFSAERPKGSFSTLEIQRTEQGDSAMYLCASSTDNEQFFGPGTRLTVL.

This clone was picked up a small number of times. This chain connects TRBV2 to TRBJ1-4; D is undetermined. CDR3 length: 15 residues. V lost 5 bases and J 4 bases, leaving 14 bases between the germline ends. CDR1 SNHLY and CDR2 FYNNEI come from the germline V gene. The CDR3 region is CASSPGGSDNEKLFF. Written as DNA, the CDR3 is TGTGCCAGCAGTCCTGGAGGTTCAGATAATGAAAAACTGTTTTTT.

V gene TRBV4-1 combines with J gene TRBJ2-1; D unclear. Germline CDR1 MGHRA, CDR2 YSYEKL. This CDR3 is 14 amino acids long. V lost 2 bases and J 8 bases, leaving 13 bases between the germline ends. The chain's CDR3 is CASSQRQRLDEQFF. CDR3 coding DNA: TGCGCCAGCAGCCAAAGGCAGCGTTTGGATGAGCAGTTCTTC.